The clone carrying this T cell receptor beta chain was observed at least ten times. Its antigen is unknown. This sample is part of a study of CD8 T cells in ankylosing spondylitis. Study-wide points: Earlier studies detected some motif variants in reactive arthritis synovial fluid and blood. Apparently characteristic of ankylosing spondylitis blood was a TCR beta motif (about eight highly homologous variants).

V shed 5 bases and J shed 6 bases, with 10 bases lying between them. From germline, CDR1 is DFQATT and CDR2 SNEGSKA (reference sequence). The CDR3 loop spans 12 amino acids. By quantitative 5'-RACE with molecular barcodes, the TCR beta libraries were made. TCRdb ran MiXCR on the 5' RACE reads and lists one entry per CDR3 protein. The data contain 750,000 to 850,000 distinct CDR3 sequences, 12% of them seen just once; the ten biggest clones take up just over 0.5%. The J gene is TRBJ2-2, the V gene TRBV20-1; the D gene could be TRBD1 or TRBD2 (5 bases each). This sequence was found in a male donor with ankylosing spondylitis. Input material: blood, either unsorted or a sorted T cell fraction (not recorded which). The CDR3 region has the DNA TGCAGTGCTCGGCGAGGGGCCGGGGAGCTGTTTTTT. This sequence encodes CSARRGAGELFF.